The source of this T cell receptor beta chain is a study of blood T cell repertoires in COVID-19. This CDR3 comprises 15 residues. Germline loops: CDR1 MGHRA, CDR2 YSYEKL. V was trimmed by 3 bases and J by 3 bases, leaving 9 bases between them. The assay was immunoSEQ multiplex PCR, and TCRdb's table has in-frame clones only and misses some. The sample holds roughly 280,000 clones, 65% to 90% seen once. Specimen: peripheral blood. The chain is built from TRBV4-1 and TRBJ2-6, with D perhaps matching TRBD1 (6 bases). The source of this sequence is a man aged 25-40 years with active or convalescent COVID-19. CDR3 sequence (DNA): TGCGCCAGCAGCCAGGGGACAAATGGGGCCAACGTCCTGACTTTC. Protein sequence: CASSQGTNGANVLTF.